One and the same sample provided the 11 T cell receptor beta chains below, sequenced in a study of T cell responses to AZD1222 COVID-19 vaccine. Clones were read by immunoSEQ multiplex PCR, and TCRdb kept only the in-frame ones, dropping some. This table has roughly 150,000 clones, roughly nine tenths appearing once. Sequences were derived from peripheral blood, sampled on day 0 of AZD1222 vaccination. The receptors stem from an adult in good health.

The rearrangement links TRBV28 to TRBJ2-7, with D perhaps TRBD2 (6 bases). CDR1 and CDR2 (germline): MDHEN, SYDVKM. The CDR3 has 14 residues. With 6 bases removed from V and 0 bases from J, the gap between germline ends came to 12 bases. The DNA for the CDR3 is TGTGCCAGCAGAGCCGGGACTGACTCCTACGAGCAGTACTTC. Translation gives CASRAGTDSYEQYF.

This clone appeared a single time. The CDR3 sequence: CASRRDANTGELFF. The CDR3 DNA follows: TGTGCCAGCAGGCGGGACGCGAACACCGGGGAGCTGTTTTTT. This chain links TRBV6-5 with TRBJ2-2, with a possible D match to TRBD2 (6 bases). V gave up 6 bases and J gave up 0 bases, with 8 bases separating them. The CDR3 is made up of 14 amino acids. The germline V gene encodes CDR1 MNHEY and CDR2 SVGAGI.

CDR3 loop: CASSVGGSGGVEQYF. CDR3 sequence (DNA): TGTGCCAGCAGCGTAGGAGGTAGCGGGGGGGTCGAGCAGTACTTC. The chain combines TRBV9 with TRBJ2-7, with 11 nucleotides matching TRBD2. The CDR3 extends over 15 amino acids. Germline CDR1 SGDLS, CDR2 YYNGEE. The trim removed 0 bases at V and 6 bases at J, leaving 5 bases unmatched. Together with reference TRBV9 and TRBJ2-7, the CDR3 gives the full variable domain: DSGVTQTPKHLITATGQRVTLRCSPRSGDLSVYWYQQSLDQGLQFLIQYYNGEERAKGNILERFSAQQFPDLHSELNLSSLELGDSALYFCASSVGGSGGVEQYFGPGTRLTVT.

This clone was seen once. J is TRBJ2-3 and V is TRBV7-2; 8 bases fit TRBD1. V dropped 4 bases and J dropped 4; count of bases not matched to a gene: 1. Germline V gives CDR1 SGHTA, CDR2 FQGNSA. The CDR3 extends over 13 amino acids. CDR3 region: CASSSDRADTQYF. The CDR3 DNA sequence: TGTGCCAGCAGCTCGGACAGGGCAGATACGCAGTATTTT.

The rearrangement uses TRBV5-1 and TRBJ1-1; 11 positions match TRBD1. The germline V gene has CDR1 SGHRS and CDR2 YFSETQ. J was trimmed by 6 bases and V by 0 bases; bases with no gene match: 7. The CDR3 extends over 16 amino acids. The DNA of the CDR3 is TGCGCCAGCAGCTTGGCAGGACAGGGGGCTATGGCTGAAGCTTTCTTT. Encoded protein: CASSLAGQGAMAEAFF. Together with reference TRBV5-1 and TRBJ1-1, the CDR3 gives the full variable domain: KAGVTQTPRYLIKTRGQQVTLSCSPISGHRSVSWYQQTPGQGLQFLFEYFSETQRNKGNFPGRFSGRQFSNSRSEMNVSTLELGDSALYLCASSLAGQGAMAEAFFGQGTRLTVV.

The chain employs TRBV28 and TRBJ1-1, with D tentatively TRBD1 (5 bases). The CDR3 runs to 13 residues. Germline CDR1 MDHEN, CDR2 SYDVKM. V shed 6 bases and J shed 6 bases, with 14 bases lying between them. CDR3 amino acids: CASSPGRRAEAFF. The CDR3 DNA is TGTGCCAGCAGCCCAGGGCGGCGAGCTGAAGCTTTCTTT.

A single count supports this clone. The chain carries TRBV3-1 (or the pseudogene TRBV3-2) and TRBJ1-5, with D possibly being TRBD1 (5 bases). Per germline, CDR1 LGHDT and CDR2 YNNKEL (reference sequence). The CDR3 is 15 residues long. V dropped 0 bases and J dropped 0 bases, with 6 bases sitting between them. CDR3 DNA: TGTGCCAGCAGCCAAGAGGGACTTAGCAATCAGCCCCAGCATTTT. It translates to CASSQEGLSNQPQHF.

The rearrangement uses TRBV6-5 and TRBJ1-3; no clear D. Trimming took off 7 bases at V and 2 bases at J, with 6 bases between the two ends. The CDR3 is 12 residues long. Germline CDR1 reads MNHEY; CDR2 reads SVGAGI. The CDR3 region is CASTGTGNTIYF. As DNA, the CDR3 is TGTGCCAGCACGGGGACTGGAAACACCATATATTTT.

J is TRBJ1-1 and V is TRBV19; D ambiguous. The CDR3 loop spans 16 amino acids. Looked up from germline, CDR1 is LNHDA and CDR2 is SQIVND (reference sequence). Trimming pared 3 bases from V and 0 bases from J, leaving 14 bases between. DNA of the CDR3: TGTGCCAGTAGTATCTCACAAATACTCATGAACACTGAAGCTTTCTTT. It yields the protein CASSISQILMNTEAFF.

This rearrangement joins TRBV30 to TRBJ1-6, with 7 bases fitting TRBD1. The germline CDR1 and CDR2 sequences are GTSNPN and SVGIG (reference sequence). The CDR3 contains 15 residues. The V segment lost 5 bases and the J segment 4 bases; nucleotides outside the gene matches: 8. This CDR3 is CAWQTGTDYNSPLHF. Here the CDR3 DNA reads TGTGCCTGGCAAACCGGGACAGATTATAATTCACCCCTCCACTTT. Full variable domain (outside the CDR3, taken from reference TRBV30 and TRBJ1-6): SQTIHQWPATLVQPVGSPLSLECTVEGTSNPNLYWYRQAAGRGLQLLFYSVGIGQISSEVPQNLSASRPQDRQFILSSKKLLLSDSGFYLCAWQTGTDYNSPLHFGNGTRLTVT.

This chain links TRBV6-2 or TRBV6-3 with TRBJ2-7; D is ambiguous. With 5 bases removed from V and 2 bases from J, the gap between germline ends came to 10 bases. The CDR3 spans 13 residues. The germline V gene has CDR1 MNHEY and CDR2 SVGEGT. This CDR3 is CASSDKSPYEQYF. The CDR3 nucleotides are TGTGCCAGCAGTGATAAGTCCCCCTACGAGCAGTACTTC.